This TCR beta chain was documented in a study of cytomegalovirus exposure and HLA in healthy donors. Overall study results and limits: Analyzed later, most CMV-associated TCR beta chains appeared HLA-restricted. HLA allele associations emerged for about 18,000 TCR beta sequences in a later analysis, at 0.05 false discovery rate.

Use of 60 Vbeta and 13 Jbeta primers characterized the PCR. The assay was immunoSEQ multiplex PCR, and TCRdb's table has in-frame clones only and misses some. This sample has 130,000 or so clones, with more than 60% found just once. Remarks on this clone: Its antigen remains unidentified.

V was clipped by 5 bases and J by 1 base, with 8 bases between them. This CDR3 comprises 12 residues. Germline V gene lookup returns CDR1 GTSNPN and CDR2 SVGIG (reference sequence). The TCR was taken from a woman between 35 and 50 years old in good health and CMV-seropositive. Sequencing used PBMCs. This chain uses TRBV30 with TRBJ1-1, with a tentative D call TRBD1 (5 bases). The CDR3 DNA reads TGTGCCTGGGGTGGACAGAACACTGAAGCTTTCTTT. It specifies CAWGGQNTEAFF.